The rows below give T cell receptor beta chains drawn from one sample of a study of human T cells and chemical hapten exposure. Via MiXCR, TCRdb re-called the RACE reads, giving one row per CDR3 protein. The sample has roughly 180,000 distinct CDR3 sequences; 13% to 15% are singletons. Specimen: whole blood, collected in connection with sensitization to the hapten diphenylcyclopropenone (DPC). The receptors derive from a woman aged 25 to 39 with alopecia areata. Some clones in this sample may be carry-over from other donors' samples. Both conserved end residues are trimmed from each CDR3. Fields, in order: V gene, CDR3 length, clone size, D gene, J gene, CDR3 protein. D genes are given only for firm matches. The listing skips clone size in some rows; elsewhere it reads once, few, many or a size class.

V gene: TRBV12-3/TRBV12-4; CDR3 length: 12; clone size: many; D gene: NA; J gene: TRBJ1-1; CDR3 protein: ASSLVGGHAEAF
V gene: TRBV5-1; CDR3 length: 15; clone size: many; D gene: NA; J gene: TRBJ1-1; CDR3 protein: ASSFSRGRDVAHEAF
V gene: TRBV24-1; CDR3 length: 14; clone size: NA; D gene: TRBD1; J gene: TRBJ2-1; CDR3 protein: ATSVPTGGSYNEQF
V gene: TRBV21-1; CDR3 length: 16; clone size: NA; D gene: NA; J gene: TRBJ2-6; CDR3 protein: ASSVPGQGASGANVLT
V gene: TRBV29-1; CDR3 length: 14; clone size: few; D gene: TRBD2; J gene: TRBJ2-4; CDR3 protein: SVEGLREGPGNIQY
V gene: TRBV28; CDR3 length: 9; clone size: few; D gene: NA; J gene: TRBJ2-1; CDR3 protein: ASATPAEQF
V gene: TRBV7-9; CDR3 length: 12; clone size: many; D gene: NA; J gene: TRBJ1-3; CDR3 protein: ASSSDTSGNTIY
V gene: TRBV27; CDR3 length: 13; clone size: few; D gene: NA; J gene: TRBJ1-2; CDR3 protein: ASSPGNSINYGYT
V gene: TRBV9; CDR3 length: 11; clone size: few; D gene: NA; J gene: TRBJ2-2; CDR3 protein: ASSARGTGELF
V gene: TRBV12-3/TRBV12-4; CDR3 length: 11; clone size: few; D gene: NA; J gene: TRBJ1-1; CDR3 protein: ASSFSQSTEAF
V gene: TRBV7-2; CDR3 length: 12; clone size: few; D gene: NA; J gene: TRBJ1-5; CDR3 protein: ASSLYRGEQPQH
V gene: TRBV12-3/TRBV12-4; CDR3 length: 14; clone size: NA; D gene: TRBD1; J gene: TRBJ1-5; CDR3 protein: ASRTTDRAANQPQH
V gene: TRBV24-1; CDR3 length: 12; clone size: NA; D gene: NA; J gene: TRBJ2-1; CDR3 protein: ATSDHSRIYEQF
V gene: TRBV20-1; CDR3 length: 13; clone size: many; D gene: NA; J gene: TRBJ2-5; CDR3 protein: SARDSVGGLETQY
V gene: TRBV5-1; CDR3 length: 10; clone size: NA; D gene: NA; J gene: TRBJ1-1; CDR3 protein: ASSREGREAF
V gene: TRBV28; CDR3 length: 11; clone size: few; D gene: NA; J gene: TRBJ2-7; CDR3 protein: ASSPGGGNEQY
V gene: TRBV25-1; CDR3 length: 12; clone size: NA; D gene: NA; J gene: TRBJ2-1; CDR3 protein: ASSEETRSNEQF
V gene: TRBV29-1; CDR3 length: 10; clone size: few; D gene: NA; J gene: TRBJ2-2; CDR3 protein: SVGFNTGELF
V gene: TRBV6-5; CDR3 length: 15; clone size: few; D gene: TRBD2; J gene: TRBJ2-1; CDR3 protein: ASSYSRASGKYNEQF
V gene: TRBV9; CDR3 length: 11; clone size: few; D gene: NA; J gene: TRBJ2-2; CDR3 protein: ASRQANTGELF
V gene: TRBV28; CDR3 length: 13; clone size: NA; D gene: NA; J gene: TRBJ1-1; CDR3 protein: ASTGTRGGSTEAF
V gene: TRBV18; CDR3 length: 11; clone size: many; D gene: NA; J gene: TRBJ1-4; CDR3 protein: ASSLADNEKLF
V gene: TRBV28; CDR3 length: 13; clone size: NA; D gene: NA; J gene: TRBJ1-5; CDR3 protein: ASSTSGTFNQPQH